The text below deals with one T cell receptor beta chain. The CDR3 length is 15 residues. V lost 3 bases, J lost 6 bases, and 8 bases stayed unmatched. Germline CDR1 SGDLS, CDR2 YYNGEE. Assembly of TCR beta libraries relied on iRepertoire HTBI primers together with Arm-PCR of CDR3 regions. MiXCR was run by TCRdb on the multiplex PCR reads, yielding one entry per CDR3 protein. The sample includes about 440,000 distinct CDR3 sequences, about 16% of them seen just once. The data were obtained in a study of regulatory T cells in long-lasting Graves disease. Time point described: newly diagnosed GD, antithyroid drugs for less than 3 months. There was RNA extracted from PBMCs, and the TCR library was made from it. The same data also went into a second study, on T cells in Graves' hyperthyroidism and ophthalmopathy.

This chain joins TRBV9 and TRBJ2-1; 8 nucleotides align to TRBD2. The source is a woman aged 18-29 years with Graves disease. The specimen comprised peripheral blood mononuclear cells (PBMCs), sampled at new diagnosis, from a patient treated with antithyroid drugs. CDR3 coding DNA: TGTGCCAGCAGCGCCAGCGGGGGCTATAGCAATGAGCAGTTCTTC. Encoded protein: CASSASGGYSNEQFF. The full variable domain, completed using reference TRBV9 and TRBJ2-1, is DSGVTQTPKHLITATGQRVTLRCSPRSGDLSVYWYQQSLDQGLQFLIQYYNGEERAKGNILERFSAQQFPDLHSELNLSSLELGDSALYFCASSASGGYSNEQFFGPGTRLTVL.